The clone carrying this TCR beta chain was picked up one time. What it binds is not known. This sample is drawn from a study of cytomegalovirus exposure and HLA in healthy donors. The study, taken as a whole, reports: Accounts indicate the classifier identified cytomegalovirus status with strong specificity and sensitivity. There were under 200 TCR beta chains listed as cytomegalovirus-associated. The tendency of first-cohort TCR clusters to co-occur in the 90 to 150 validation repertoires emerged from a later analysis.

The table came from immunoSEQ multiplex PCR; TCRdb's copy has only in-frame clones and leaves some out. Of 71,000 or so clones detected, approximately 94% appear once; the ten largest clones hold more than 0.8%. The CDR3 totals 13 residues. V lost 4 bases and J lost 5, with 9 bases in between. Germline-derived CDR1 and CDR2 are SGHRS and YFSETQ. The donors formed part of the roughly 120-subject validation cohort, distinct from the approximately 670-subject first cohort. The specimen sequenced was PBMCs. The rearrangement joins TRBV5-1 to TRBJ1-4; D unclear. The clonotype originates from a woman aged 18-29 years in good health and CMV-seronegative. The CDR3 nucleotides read TGCGCCAGCAGCGTAGAGAGGAATGAAAAACTGTTTTTT. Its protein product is CASSVERNEKLFF.